These 32 T cell receptor beta chains were sequenced from one sample in a study of early stage breast cancer tumors. Clones were read by immunoSEQ multiplex PCR, and TCRdb kept only the in-frame ones, dropping some. This sample has about 48,000 clones, with 83% found just once. Material for sequencing was blood. The receptor set was obtained from a person in their fifties with breast cancer.

The genes are TRBV4-3 and TRBJ1-1, with 8 bases matching TRBD1. This CDR3 comprises 15 residues. J gave up 1 base and V 4 bases, and 5 bases lay outside the gene matches. Germline CDR1 reads LGHNA; CDR2 reads YSLEER. DNA for the CDR3: TGCGCCAGCAGCCTTGGACAGGGCCCGAACACTGAAGCTTTCTTT. It is translated as CASSLGQGPNTEAFF.

The chain couples TRBV5-4 to TRBJ2-7, with D perhaps matching TRBD1 (6 bases). Germline loops: CDR1 SGHNT, CDR2 YYREEE (reference sequence). Trimming stripped 4 bases from V and 2 bases from J, with 13 bases between. The CDR3 runs to 14 residues. The CDR3 region is CASSPKTGPYEQYF. The CDR3, as DNA: TGTGCCAGCAGCCCCAAGACAGGCCCCTACGAGCAGTACTTC.

This chain connects TRBV6-6 to TRBJ2-3; D is ambiguous. Germline V gene lookup returns CDR1 MNHNY and CDR2 SVGAGI (reference sequence). V lost 2 bases, J lost 5 bases, and 11 bases lay in between. CDR3 size: 14 residues. CDR3 region: CASSYRAPRDTQYF. The CDR3 DNA sequence: TGTGCCAGCAGTTACCGGGCCCCACGAGATACGCAGTATTTT.

The chain links TRBV11-3 to TRBJ2-7, with 7 bases that match TRBD2. V shed 2 bases and J 2 bases; nucleotides not matched to a gene: 6. Per germline, CDR1 SGHNT and CDR2 YENEEA. The length of the CDR3 is 15 residues. The CDR3 sequence: CASSLYSGPPYEQYF. The CDR3 nucleotides read TGTGCCAGCAGCTTATATAGCGGGCCGCCCTACGAGCAGTACTTC.

This clone was counted a few times. The genes are TRBV6-1 and TRBJ1-2; D is uncertain. The germline V gene has CDR1 MNHNS and CDR2 SASEGT. The CDR3 has 12 residues. V lost 5 bases to trimming and J lost 8 bases, with 12 bases between them. CDR3 coding DNA: TGTGCCAGCAGTAGGGATATAGGGGGCTACACCTTC. Protein sequence: CASSRDIGGYTF.

This rearrangement joins TRBV30 to TRBJ1-1; D is undetermined. Between the trimmed V and J ends, which lost 5 bases and 1 base, there was a span of 11 bases. Germline loops: CDR1 GTSNPN, CDR2 SVGIG (reference sequence). The length of the CDR3 is 13 residues. CDR3 DNA: TGTGCCTGGGACCTTGTGGGGAACACTGAAGCTTTCTTT. Protein product: CAWDLVGNTEAFF. Using reference TRBV30 and TRBJ1-1 for the parts outside the CDR3, the full variable domain is SQTIHQWPATLVQPVGSPLSLECTVEGTSNPNLYWYRQAAGRGLQLLFYSVGIGQISSEVPQNLSASRPQDRQFILSSKKLLLSDSGFYLCAWDLVGNTEAFFGQGTRLTVV.

V is TRBV5-4 and J is TRBJ2-5; D may be TRBD1 (6 bases). V shed 2 bases and J shed 2 bases, with 13 bases lying between them. Per the germline V gene, CDR1 is SGHNT and CDR2 is YYREEE (reference sequence). This CDR3 has 15 amino acids. The DNA for the CDR3 is TGTGCCAGCAGCTTTATGGGGACAAAACAAGAGACCCAGTACTTC. The encoded protein is CASSFMGTKQETQYF.

The chain employs TRBV5-1 and TRBJ2-1, with 11 bases that match TRBD1. J gave up 8 bases and V 4 bases, and 5 bases lay outside the gene matches. This CDR3 has 14 residues. Germline V gene lookup returns CDR1 SGHRS and CDR2 YFSETQ. The CDR3 here is CASSEGTGGYEQFF. Written as DNA, the CDR3 is TGCGCCAGCAGCGAAGGGACAGGGGGATATGAGCAGTTCTTC.

The rearrangement links TRBV5-1 to TRBJ2-7; D may correspond to TRBD1 or TRBD2 (6 bases each). The CDR3 spans 14 residues. Germline V gene data show CDR1 as SGHRS and CDR2 as YFSETQ. The V end was cut by 1 base, the J end by 3 bases, with 11 bases between. The CDR3 coding sequence is TGCGCCAGCAGCTTGAACAGGGAGGACTACGAGCAGTACTTC. Translating it yields CASSLNREDYEQYF.

This clone has just one count. The CDR3 spells CASSLYGGQSSYNEQFF. CDR3 DNA: TGTGCCAGCAGCTTATACGGAGGACAGAGCTCCTACAATGAGCAGTTCTTC. The V call is TRBV7-6, the J call TRBJ2-1; a weak D match, TRBD1 (6 bases). The CDR3 runs to 17 residues. CDR1 and CDR2 from the germline V gene are SGHVS and FNYEAQ. Trimming removed 2 bases from V and 0 bases from J, with 14 bases in between.

This clone was found once. The rearrangement joins TRBV10-3 to TRBJ1-1, with D unclear. Trimming stripped 5 bases from V and 2 bases from J, with 6 bases between. Germline V lookup: CDR1 ENHRY, CDR2 SYGVKD. The CDR3 contains 12 residues. The CDR3 DNA reads as TGTGCCATCAGTCGGGGTAACACTGAAGCTTTCTTT. Its translation is CAISRGNTEAFF.

The genes are TRBV29-1 and TRBJ1-2; the match to TRBD1 covers 8 bases. Germline CDR1 reads SQVTM; CDR2 reads ANQGSEA. The CDR3 is 13 residues long. V was pared by 7 bases and J by 4 bases, with 8 bases of the junction left unmatched. CDR3 loop: CSAYRGTAYGYTF. DNA for the CDR3: TGCAGCGCCTACAGGGGGACGGCCTATGGCTACACCTTC.

The chain joins TRBV19 to TRBJ2-2; D is tentatively TRBD1 or TRBD2 (5 bases each). This CDR3 has 13 amino acids. Trimming left V 6 bases short and J 6 bases short, with 11 bases between. Germline-derived CDR1 and CDR2 are LNHDA and SQIVND (reference sequence). The CDR3 region is CASRSMGAGELFF. CDR3 in DNA: TGTGCCAGTAGATCAATGGGGGCCGGGGAGCTGTTTTTT.

The rearrangement links TRBV5-1 to TRBJ2-7; 8 bases agree with TRBD1. The V gene's germline CDR1 is SGHRS and CDR2 YFSETQ. The J segment lost 6 bases and the V segment lost 0 bases, leaving 5 bases of the junction unmatched. The CDR3 is 14 amino acids. CDR3 in amino acids: CASSLALTGVEQYF. CDR3 nucleotide sequence: TGCGCCAGCAGCTTGGCCTTGACAGGGGTCGAGCAGTACTTC.

The chain combines TRBV5-4 with TRBJ2-1; 7 nucleotides agree with TRBD1. The CDR3 has 18 amino acids. With V trimmed by 1 base and J by 7 bases, 17 bases remained unmatched. Germline V gives CDR1 SGHNT, CDR2 YYREEE (reference sequence). CDR3 coding DNA: TGTGCCAGCAGCTTGTTTGGGTGGGACAGCAACCCGTCTAATGAGCAGTTCTTC. Its translation: CASSLFGWDSNPSNEQFF.

V and J are TRBV9 and TRBJ2-5; 8 bases align to TRBD1. Germline V gives CDR1 SGDLS, CDR2 YYNGEE. The CDR3 runs 14 residues. With V trimmed by 6 bases and J by 4 bases, 8 bases remained unmatched. The chain's CDR3 is CASNRQGIVETQYF. The DNA of the CDR3 is TGTGCCAGCAATCGACAGGGGATTGTAGAGACCCAGTACTTC.

The V and J genes are TRBV10-3 and TRBJ2-7; 12 bases align to TRBD2. The CDR3 runs to 20 residues. The V gene end was trimmed by 3 bases and the J gene end by 6 bases; junction bases not matched to a gene: 21. Germline V CDR1 and CDR2: ENHRY, SYGVKD. The CDR3 nucleotides are TGTGCCATCAGTGAAAGTCGTGTGGCCGGAGCTAGCGGGAGGGCCGGCGAGCAGTACTTC. This translates into CAISESRVAGASGRAGEQYF.

The table lists this clone with a few counts. The V gene is TRBV19, the J gene TRBJ1-1; D gene unclear. Trimming cost V 6 bases and J 0 bases, with 8 bases left between them. Germline assignment: CDR1 LNHDA and CDR2 SQIVND (reference sequence). The CDR3 spans 13 residues. The DNA of the CDR3 is TGTGCCAGTAGCCTCTCCCTGAACACTGAAGCTTTCTTT. This encodes CASSLSLNTEAFF.

V is TRBV7-2 and J is TRBJ1-2; D uncertain. The ends were cut back, 2 bases at V and 1 base at J, with 11 bases in the middle. Looked up from germline, CDR1 is SGHTA and CDR2 is FQGNSA. The CDR3 is 15 amino acids. The CDR3 DNA sequence: TGTGCCAGCAGCTTATTGGCGGTTATTAACTATGGCTACACCTTC. Protein: CASSLLAVINYGYTF. The variable domain in full, with the rest retrieved from reference TRBV7-2 and TRBJ1-2, is GAGVSQSPSNKVTEKGKDVELRCDPISGHTALYWYRQSLGQGLEFLIYFQGNSAPDKSGLPSDRFSAERTGGSVSTLTIQRTQQEDSAVYLCASSLLAVINYGYTFGSGTRLTVV.

The chain is built from TRBV7-6 and TRBJ2-1; TRBD1 agrees at 8 bases. Trimming took 5 bases from V and 6 from J; bases not matched to a gene: 6. In germline, CDR1 is SGHVS, CDR2 FNYEAQ. The CDR3 consists of 14 residues. CDR3 in amino acids: CASSLQGVGNEQFF. CDR3 DNA sequence: TGTGCCAGCAGCCTACAGGGGGTCGGCAATGAGCAGTTCTTC.

The chain carries TRBV14 and TRBJ1-2; 7 bases fit TRBD1. With V trimmed by 2 bases and J by 9 bases, 6 bases remained unmatched. Germline CDR1 SGHDN, CDR2 FVKESK. The length of the CDR3 is 13 residues. The CDR3 spells CASSQSGDRSYTF. The CDR3 DNA reads TGTGCCAGCAGCCAATCGGGGGACAGAAGCTACACCTTC.

The J gene is TRBJ2-1, the V gene TRBV28, with D perhaps assigned TRBD1 or TRBD2 (5 bases each). This CDR3 is built from 16 residues. The V end lost 1 base, the J end lost 4 bases, and 14 bases lay between the germline ends. Germline V gene data show CDR1 as MDHEN and CDR2 as SYDVKM. CDR3 residues: CASSLLQGTGYNEQFF. CDR3 DNA sequence: TGTGCCAGCAGTTTATTGCAGGGAACGGGGTACAATGAGCAGTTCTTC. Together with reference TRBV28 and TRBJ2-1, the CDR3 gives the full variable domain: DVKVTQSSRYLVKRTGEKVFLECVQDMDHENMFWYRQDPGLGLRLIYFSYDVKMKEKGDIPEGYSVSREKKERFSLILESASTNQTSMYLCASSLLQGTGYNEQFFGPGTRLTVL.

The chain joins TRBV9 to TRBJ1-4; D call uncertain. The V and J ends lost 1 base and 8 bases respectively, with 15 bases between them. Germline CDR1 is SGDLS and CDR2 is YYNGEE. This CDR3 has 15 residues. The CDR3 is CASSVTHSGGEKLFF. The CDR3 DNA reads as TGTGCCAGCAGCGTAACCCACAGTGGCGGGGAAAAACTGTTTTTT.

This clone was recorded a few times. The genes are TRBV30 and TRBJ1-3, with D tentatively TRBD1 (5 bases). The CDR3 sequence is 15 residues long. Germline V CDR1 and CDR2: GTSNPN, SVGIG (reference sequence). Between the trimmed V and J ends, which lost 3 bases and 3 bases, there was a span of 15 bases. As DNA, the CDR3 is TGTGCCTGGAGCGGGGCGGCAGATCTTGGAAACACCATATATTTT. It codes for CAWSGAADLGNTIYF.

This clone has a single count. This chain connects TRBV10-1 to TRBJ2-2; D is ambiguous. Germline CDR1 reads WNHNN; CDR2 reads SYGVQD (reference sequence). The ends were cut back, 10 bases at V and 2 bases at J, with 14 bases in the middle. CDR3 length: 14 residues. In DNA, the CDR3 is TGCGCCACCAGGATGGGCCGTAACACCGGGGAGCTGTTTTTT. As protein: CATRMGRNTGELFF.

CDR3 sequence: CASSFRGTEAFF. The DNA of the CDR3 is TGTGCCAGCAGCTTCCGCGGAACTGAAGCTTTCTTT. The chain recombines TRBV5-4 with TRBJ1-1; no clear D. V lost 2 bases and J 5 bases, leaving 7 bases between the germline ends. Germline V gene sequence: CDR1 SGHNT, CDR2 YYREEE (reference sequence). The CDR3 has 12 residues.

The chain combines TRBV19 with TRBJ2-5; 16 bases line up with TRBD2. Per the germline V gene, CDR1 is LNHDA and CDR2 is SQIVND (reference sequence). V trimming: 6 bases; J trimming: 5 bases; junction bases outside the gene matches: 12. The CDR3 extends over 18 amino acids. CDR3 region: CASSSGLAGGLPGETQYF. Here the CDR3 DNA reads TGTGCCAGTAGCTCGGGACTAGCGGGGGGGCTCCCCGGGGAGACCCAGTACTTC.

The chain is built from TRBV25-1 and TRBJ1-1; the match to TRBD1 covers 7 bases. CDR1 is MGHDK and CDR2 is SYGVNS in the germline V gene. The CDR3 runs 14 residues. V shed 4 bases and J 3 bases; nucleotides not matched to a gene: 5. The CDR3 bases are TGTGCCAGCAGTGCCTGGACAGGCGACACTGAAGCTTTCTTT. Translated, it gives CASSAWTGDTEAFF.

This clone turned up a few times. The chain's CDR3 is CASSIVQRGQETQYF. CDR3 nucleotides: TGTGCCAGTAGTATCGTCCAAAGGGGGCAGGAGACCCAGTACTTC. This rearrangement joins TRBV19 to TRBJ2-5, with 7 bases that match TRBD1. The CDR3 runs to 15 residues. J lost 5 bases, V lost 3 bases, and 9 bases had no gene match. The V gene's germline CDR1 is LNHDA and CDR2 SQIVND (reference sequence).

The V gene is TRBV6-5, the J gene TRBJ2-1; TRBD2 matches 9 bases. The CDR3 sequence is 15 residues long. In germline, CDR1 is MNHEY, CDR2 SVGAGI. The trim removed 0 bases at V and 6 bases at J, leaving 3 bases unmatched. The DNA of the CDR3 is TGTGCCAGCAGTTACTCGCGGGAGGGCCTCAATGAGCAGTTCTTC. Residues: CASSYSREGLNEQFF.

This rearrangement joins TRBV13 to TRBJ2-7, with a tentative D call TRBD2 (6 bases). This CDR3 has 15 residues. The V end lost 3 bases, the J end lost 0 bases, and 12 bases lay between the germline ends. CDR1 and CDR2 from the germline V gene are PRHDT and FYEKMQ (reference sequence). The CDR3 region has the DNA TGTGCCAGCAGCTTGGGCGGGGAAGGCTCCTACGAGCAGTACTTC. As protein: CASSLGGEGSYEQYF.

The rearrangement joins TRBV10-3 to TRBJ1-5; D is uncertain. V dropped 3 bases and J dropped 7 bases, with 13 bases sitting between them. The CDR3 length is 14 residues. Germline-derived CDR1 and CDR2 are ENHRY and SYGVKD. The CDR3 region has the DNA TGTGCCATCAGTGATGGTAGGGTAAGGCAGCCCCAGCATTTT. It yields the protein CAISDGRVRQPQHF.